This T cell receptor (beta chain) was obtained from a study of cytomegalovirus exposure and HLA in healthy donors. About the study: Unique TCRs from HLA-typed donors, about 85 million of them, were held in an early data release. General study points: The authors later found HLA-associated TCR beta chains more clonally expanded than equally common others.

Germline-derived CDR1 and CDR2 are MNHEY and SMNVEV (reference sequence). The CDR3 length is 14 residues. Between the trimmed V and J ends, which lost 5 bases and 4 bases, there was a span of 14 bases. PCR primers comprised 60 Vbeta and 13 Jbeta primers. Sequencing used immunoSEQ multiplex PCR; TCRdb keeps in-frame clones, though not all of them. The repertoire holds around 150,000 clones, with roughly 79% as singletons. A remark on this clone: Its specificity is not known.

The sequence derives from a woman between 50 and 59 years old in good health and CMV-seronegative. The sequenced sample consisted of PBMCs. The V call is TRBV27, the J call TRBJ1-1; D possibly corresponds to TRBD1 (6 bases). The CDR3 region is CASSIRGGGTEAFF. In DNA, the CDR3 is TGTGCCAGCAGTATCAGGGGCGGCGGCACTGAAGCTTTCTTT.